The 12 T cell receptor beta chains below all came from one sample that was sequenced in a study of blood T cell repertoires in COVID-19. The method was immunoSEQ multiplex PCR; TCRdb's version includes in-frame clones alone and lacks a portion of them. The sample includes 70,000 to 80,000 clones, around 90% of them seen just once. The sequenced sample consisted of peripheral blood. All receptors derive from a woman aged 45-65 years with acute or convalescent COVID-19.

The chain carries TRBV5-1 and TRBJ1-1, with D possibly being TRBD1 (6 bases). This CDR3 has 16 residues. V was cut by 0 bases and J by 3 bases, with 15 bases left in between. CDR1 SGHRS and CDR2 YFSETQ come from the germline V gene. CDR3 in DNA: TGCGCCAGCAGCTTGGAGGGGGTGAGGACGTACACTGAAGCTTTCTTT. Residues: CASSLEGVRTYTEAFF. The variable domain in full, with the rest retrieved from reference TRBV5-1 and TRBJ1-1, is KAGVTQTPRYLIKTRGQQVTLSCSPISGHRSVSWYQQTPGQGLQFLFEYFSETQRNKGNFPGRFSGRQFSNSRSEMNVSTLELGDSALYLCASSLEGVRTYTEAFFGQGTRLTVV.

The genes are TRBV4-2 and TRBJ2-6; no definite D call. This CDR3 contains 15 residues. Trimming shortened V by 4 bases and J by 1 base, and 8 bases separated the two germline ends. From germline, CDR1 is LGHNA and CDR2 YNFKEQ. CDR3 region: CASSLFLSGANVLTF. The CDR3 DNA sequence: TGTGCCAGCAGCCTTTTCCTATCTGGGGCCAACGTCCTGACTTTC.

V and J are TRBV28 and TRBJ2-7, with 8 bases lining up with TRBD1. V trimming: 5 bases; J trimming: 3 bases; junction bases outside the gene matches: 9. The CDR3 spans 15 residues. Germline CDR1 reads MDHEN; CDR2 reads SYDVKM. The CDR3 DNA reads as TGTGCCAGCAGTCCGTCCTTGGGACAGGTCTACGAGCAGTACTTC. Translation: CASSPSLGQVYEQYF.

V is TRBV30 and J is TRBJ1-2, with TRBD1 identical over 7 bases. The CDR3 is 14 amino acids. The germline V gene encodes CDR1 GTSNPN and CDR2 SVGIG (reference sequence). V lost 4 bases to trimming and J lost 3 bases; unmatched junction nucleotides: 8. CDR3 sequence reads: CAWKLDREHYGYTF. The DNA of the CDR3 is TGTGCCTGGAAATTAGACAGGGAACACTATGGCTACACCTTC.

This clone was recorded only once. The chain carries TRBV11-1 and TRBJ2-7; D unresolved. Trimming stripped 0 bases from V and 2 bases from J, with 11 bases between. Per the germline V gene, CDR1 is SGHAT and CDR2 is FQDESV (reference sequence). The CDR3 extends over 15 amino acids. The CDR3 region is CASSLALTDTYEQYF. CDR3 coding DNA: TGTGCCAGCAGCTTAGCTCTTACTGATACCTACGAGCAGTACTTC. The entire variable domain, with the rest obtained from reference TRBV11-1 and TRBJ2-7, is as follows: EAEVAQSPRYKITEKSQAVAFWCDPISGHATLYWYRQILGQGPELLVQFQDESVVDDSQLPKDRFSAERLKGVDSTLKIQPAELGDSAMYLCASSLALTDTYEQYFGPGTRLTVT.

This clone was detected once. The chain is built from TRBV7-9 and TRBJ2-5; TRBD1 agrees at 7 bases. The CDR3 length is 13 residues. Germline V gene sequence: CDR1 SEHNR, CDR2 FQNEAQ (reference sequence). Germline trimming cut 5 bases from V and 5 bases from J; bases unmatched to any gene: 5. This CDR3 reads CASSRDRVETQYF. The CDR3 nucleotides read TGTGCCAGCAGCCGCGACAGGGTTGAGACCCAGTACTTC.

This chain links TRBV19 with TRBJ2-1, with 8 bases fitting TRBD2. CDR3 length equals 14 residues. V shed 3 bases, J shed 4 bases, and the junction held 2 bases outside the gene matches. CDR1 and CDR2 (germline): LNHDA, SQIVND (reference sequence). This chain's CDR3 is CASSIGGRYNEQFF. DNA of the CDR3: TGTGCCAGTAGTATCGGCGGGAGGTACAATGAGCAGTTCTTC.

This clone is a singleton in its sample. The CDR3 here is CASSSASGEGTDTQYF. Written as DNA, the CDR3 is TGTGCCAGCAGTTCAGCTAGCGGAGAGGGTACAGATACGCAGTATTTT. The chain carries TRBV6-5 and TRBJ2-3; 7 bases fit TRBD2. The CDR3 loop spans 16 amino acids. The junction had 10 bases not matched to a gene; V was cut back by 4 bases and J by 3 bases. Germline V gene data show CDR1 as MNHEY and CDR2 as SVGAGI.

CDR3 sequence (DNA): TGTGCCAGCACCGGGGGGGGATTTAATGAAAAACTGTTTTTT. It translates to CASTGGGFNEKLFF. The J gene is TRBJ1-4, the V gene TRBV7-2; possibly TRBD1 for D (5 bases). Trimming left V 7 bases short and J 4 bases short, with 13 bases between. The CDR3 covers 14 residues. CDR1 and CDR2 from the germline V gene are SGHTA and FQGNSA.

This clone came up once. The chain combines TRBV18 with TRBJ2-3; D call uncertain. Per germline, CDR1 KGHSH and CDR2 LQKENI. Trimming took 4 bases from V and 0 from J, leaving 5 bases between them. The CDR3 runs 13 residues. The CDR3 is CASSLTSTDTQYF. CDR3 nucleotides: TGTGCCAGCTCACTTACTAGCACAGATACGCAGTATTTT.

Only one count was recorded for this clone. The rearrangement links TRBV18 to TRBJ1-1; 9 bases fit TRBD1. The germline CDR1 and CDR2 sequences are KGHSH and LQKENI. This CDR3 has 16 amino acids. The V and J ends lost 6 bases and 6 bases, in that order; junction bases with no gene match: 14. The CDR3 sequence: CASSLQGASMDPEAFF. Here the CDR3 DNA reads TGTGCCAGCTCCCTACAGGGGGCTAGTATGGACCCTGAAGCTTTCTTT. Using reference TRBV18 and TRBJ1-1 for the parts outside the CDR3, the full variable domain is NAGVMQNPRHLVRRRGQEARLRCSPMKGHSHVYWYRQLPEEGLKFMVYLQKENIIDESGMPKERFSAEFPKEGPSILRIQQVVRGDSAAYFCASSLQGASMDPEAFFGQGTRLTVV.

V is TRBV5-5 and J is TRBJ1-2, with TRBD1 identical over 8 bases. Germline values: CDR1 SGHKS, CDR2 YYEKEE (reference sequence). This CDR3 has 15 amino acids. The V and J ends lost 5 bases and 1 base, in that order; junction bases with no gene match: 7. The CDR3 spells CASRKTGDYNYGYTF. CDR3 nucleotides: TGTGCCAGCAGAAAGACAGGGGACTATAACTATGGCTACACCTTC.